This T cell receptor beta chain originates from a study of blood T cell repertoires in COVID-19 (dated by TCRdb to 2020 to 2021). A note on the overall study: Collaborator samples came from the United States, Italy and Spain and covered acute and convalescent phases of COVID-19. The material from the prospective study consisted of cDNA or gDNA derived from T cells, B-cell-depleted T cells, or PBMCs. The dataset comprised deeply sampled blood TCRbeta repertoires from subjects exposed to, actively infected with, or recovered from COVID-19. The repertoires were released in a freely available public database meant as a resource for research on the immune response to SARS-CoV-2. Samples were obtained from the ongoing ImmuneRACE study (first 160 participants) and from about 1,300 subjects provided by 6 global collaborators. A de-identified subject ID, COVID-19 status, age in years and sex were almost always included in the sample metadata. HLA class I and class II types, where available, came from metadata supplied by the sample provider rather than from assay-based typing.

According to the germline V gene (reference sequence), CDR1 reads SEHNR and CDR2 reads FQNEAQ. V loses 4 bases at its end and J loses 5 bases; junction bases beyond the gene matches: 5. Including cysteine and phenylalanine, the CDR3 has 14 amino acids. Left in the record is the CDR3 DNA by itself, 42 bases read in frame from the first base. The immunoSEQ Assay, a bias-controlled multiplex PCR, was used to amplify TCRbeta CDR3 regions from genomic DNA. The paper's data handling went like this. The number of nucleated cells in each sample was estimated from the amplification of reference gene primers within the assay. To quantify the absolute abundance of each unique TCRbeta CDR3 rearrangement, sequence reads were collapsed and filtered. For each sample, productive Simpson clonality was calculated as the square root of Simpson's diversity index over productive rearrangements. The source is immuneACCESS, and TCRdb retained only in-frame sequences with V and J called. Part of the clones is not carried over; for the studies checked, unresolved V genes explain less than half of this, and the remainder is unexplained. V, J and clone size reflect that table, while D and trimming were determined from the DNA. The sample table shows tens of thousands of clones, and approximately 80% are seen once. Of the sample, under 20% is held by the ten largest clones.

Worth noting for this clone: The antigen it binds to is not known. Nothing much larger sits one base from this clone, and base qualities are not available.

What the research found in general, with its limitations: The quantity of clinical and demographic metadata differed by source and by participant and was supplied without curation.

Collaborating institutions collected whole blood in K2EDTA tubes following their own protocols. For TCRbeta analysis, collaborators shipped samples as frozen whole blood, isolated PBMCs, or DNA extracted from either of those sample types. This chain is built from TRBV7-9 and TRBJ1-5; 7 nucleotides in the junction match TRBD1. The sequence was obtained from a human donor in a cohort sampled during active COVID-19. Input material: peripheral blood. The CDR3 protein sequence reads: CASSSDRAYQPQHF. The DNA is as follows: TGTGCCAGCAGCTCAGACAGGGCTTATCAGCCCCAGCATTTT.